This TCR beta chain was profiled in a study of OX40 agonist ivuxolimab in advanced cancers. The germline V gene has CDR1 SGHDT and CDR2 YYEEEE. V was trimmed by 6 bases and J by 3 bases, leaving 19 bases between them. The CDR3 is 16 residues long. Profiling relied on immunoSEQ multiplex PCR, and the TCRdb table lists in-frame clones only, not all of them. The repertoire holds about 48,000 clones, about 81% seen once, with around 7% in the top ten. The sequence derives from an adult with an advanced solid tumor such as melanoma, head and neck, liver or kidney cancer. The gene calls are TRBV5-6 and TRBJ2-1; possibly TRBD1 for D (6 bases). Material: CD4+ or CD8+ T cells sorted from blood, obtained in a trial of the OX40 agonist ivuxolimab. CDR3 nucleotide sequence: TGTGCCAGCATCCAATCCGGGACACAGCACTACAATGAGCAGTTCTTC. Its translation: CASIQSGTQHYNEQFF.